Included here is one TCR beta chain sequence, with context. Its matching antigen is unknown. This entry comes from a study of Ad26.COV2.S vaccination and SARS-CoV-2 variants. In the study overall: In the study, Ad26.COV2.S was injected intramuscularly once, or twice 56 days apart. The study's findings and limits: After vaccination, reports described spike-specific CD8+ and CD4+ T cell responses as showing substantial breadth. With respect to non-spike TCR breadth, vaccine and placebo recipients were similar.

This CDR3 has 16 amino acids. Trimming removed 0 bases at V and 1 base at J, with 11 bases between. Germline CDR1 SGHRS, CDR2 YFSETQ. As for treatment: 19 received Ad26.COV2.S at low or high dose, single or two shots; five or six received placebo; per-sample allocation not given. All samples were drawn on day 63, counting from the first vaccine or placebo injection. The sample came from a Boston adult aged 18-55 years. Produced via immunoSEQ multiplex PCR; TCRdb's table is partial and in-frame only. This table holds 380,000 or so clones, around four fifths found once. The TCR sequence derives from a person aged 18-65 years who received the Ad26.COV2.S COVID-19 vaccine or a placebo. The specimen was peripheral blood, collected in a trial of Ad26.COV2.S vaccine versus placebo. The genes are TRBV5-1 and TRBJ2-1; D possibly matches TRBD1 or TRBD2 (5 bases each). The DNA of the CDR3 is TGCGCCAGCAGCTTGGCCGGGACGGTTTCCTACAATGAGCAGTTCTTC. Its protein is CASSLAGTVSYNEQFF.